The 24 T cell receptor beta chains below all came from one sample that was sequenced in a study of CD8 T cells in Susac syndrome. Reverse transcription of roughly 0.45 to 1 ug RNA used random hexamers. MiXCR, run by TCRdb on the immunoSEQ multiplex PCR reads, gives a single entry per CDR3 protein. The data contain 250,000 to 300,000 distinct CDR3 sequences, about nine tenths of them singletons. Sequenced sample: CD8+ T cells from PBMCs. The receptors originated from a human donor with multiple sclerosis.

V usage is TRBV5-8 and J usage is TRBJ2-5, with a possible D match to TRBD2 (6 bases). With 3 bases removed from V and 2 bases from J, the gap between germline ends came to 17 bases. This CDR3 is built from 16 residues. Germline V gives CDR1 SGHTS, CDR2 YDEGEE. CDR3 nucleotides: TGTGCCAGCAGCTACACCGGGACTTCCGCGCAAGAGACCCAGTACTTC. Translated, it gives CASSYTGTSAQETQYF.

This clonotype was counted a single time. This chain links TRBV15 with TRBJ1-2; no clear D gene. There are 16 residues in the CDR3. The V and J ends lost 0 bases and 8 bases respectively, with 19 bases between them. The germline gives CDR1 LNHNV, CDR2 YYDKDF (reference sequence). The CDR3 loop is CATSRDLGEGGGGYTF. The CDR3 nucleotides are TGTGCCACCAGCAGAGATCTCGGGGAGGGCGGCGGAGGCTACACCTTC.

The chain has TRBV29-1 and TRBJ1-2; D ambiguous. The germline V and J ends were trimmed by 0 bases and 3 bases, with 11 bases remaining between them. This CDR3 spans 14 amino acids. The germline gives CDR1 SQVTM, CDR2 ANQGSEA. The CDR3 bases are TGCAGCGTTGAAGATCTGGAGGTCGACTATGGCTACACCTTC. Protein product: CSVEDLEVDYGYTF.

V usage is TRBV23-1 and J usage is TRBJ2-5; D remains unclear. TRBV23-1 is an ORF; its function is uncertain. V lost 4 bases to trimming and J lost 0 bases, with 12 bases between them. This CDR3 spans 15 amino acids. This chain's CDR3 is CASSRPGPYQETQYF. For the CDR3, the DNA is TGCGCCAGCAGTCGACCCGGGCCGTACCAAGAGACCCAGTACTTC.

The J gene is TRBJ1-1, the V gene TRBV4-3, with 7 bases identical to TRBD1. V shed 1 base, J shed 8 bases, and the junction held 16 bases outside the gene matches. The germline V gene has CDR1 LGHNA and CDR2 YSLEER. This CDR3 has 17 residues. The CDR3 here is CASSQGPKGGGGIEAFF. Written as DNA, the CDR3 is TGCGCCAGCAGCCAAGGGCCCAAAGGAGGGGGCGGAATAGAAGCTTTCTTT.

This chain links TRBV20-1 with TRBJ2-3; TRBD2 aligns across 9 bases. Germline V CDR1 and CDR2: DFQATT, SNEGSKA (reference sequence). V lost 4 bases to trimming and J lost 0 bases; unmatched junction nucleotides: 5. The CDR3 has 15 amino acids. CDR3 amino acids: CSATSGEASTDTQYF. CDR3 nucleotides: TGCAGTGCTACTAGCGGGGAAGCTAGCACAGATACGCAGTATTTT.

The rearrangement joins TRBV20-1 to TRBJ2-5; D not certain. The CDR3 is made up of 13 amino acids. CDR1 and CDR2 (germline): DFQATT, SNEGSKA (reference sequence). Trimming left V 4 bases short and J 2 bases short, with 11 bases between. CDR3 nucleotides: TGCAGTGCTAAGCCCGCGCTTCAAGAGACCCAGTACTTC. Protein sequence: CSAKPALQETQYF.

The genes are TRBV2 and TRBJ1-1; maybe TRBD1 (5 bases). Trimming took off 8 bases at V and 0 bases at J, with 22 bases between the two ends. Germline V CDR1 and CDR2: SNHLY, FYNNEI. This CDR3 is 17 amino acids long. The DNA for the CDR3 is TGTGCCAGCGCAACGACGCAGGGAATAGGTGTGAACACTGAAGCTTTCTTT. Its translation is CASATTQGIGVNTEAFF.

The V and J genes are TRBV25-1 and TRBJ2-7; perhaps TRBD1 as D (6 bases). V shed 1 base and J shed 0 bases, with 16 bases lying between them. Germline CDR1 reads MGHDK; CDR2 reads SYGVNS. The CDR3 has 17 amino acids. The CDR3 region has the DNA TGTGCCAGCAGTGAATGGGGGCCGACAGGCCGCTCCTACGAGCAGTACTTC. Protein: CASSEWGPTGRSYEQYF.

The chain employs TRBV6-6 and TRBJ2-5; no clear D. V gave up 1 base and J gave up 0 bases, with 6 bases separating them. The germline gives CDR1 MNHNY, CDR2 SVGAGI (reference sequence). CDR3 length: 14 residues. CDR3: CASSYLANQETQYF. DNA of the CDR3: TGTGCCAGCAGTTACTTGGCAAACCAAGAGACCCAGTACTTC.

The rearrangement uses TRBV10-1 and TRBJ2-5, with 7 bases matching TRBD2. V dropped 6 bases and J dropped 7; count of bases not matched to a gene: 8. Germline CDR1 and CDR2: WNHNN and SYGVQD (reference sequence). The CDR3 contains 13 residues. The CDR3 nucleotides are TGCGCCAGCAGACCCGAGCGGGAAGGGACCCAGTACTTC. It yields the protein CASRPEREGTQYF.

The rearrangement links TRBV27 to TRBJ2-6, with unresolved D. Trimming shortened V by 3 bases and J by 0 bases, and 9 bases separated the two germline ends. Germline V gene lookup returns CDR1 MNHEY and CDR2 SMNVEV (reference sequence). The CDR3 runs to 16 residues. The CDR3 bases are TGTGCCAGCAGTTTTAGTTCGTTCTCTGGGGCCAACGTCCTGACTTTC. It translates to CASSFSSFSGANVLTF.

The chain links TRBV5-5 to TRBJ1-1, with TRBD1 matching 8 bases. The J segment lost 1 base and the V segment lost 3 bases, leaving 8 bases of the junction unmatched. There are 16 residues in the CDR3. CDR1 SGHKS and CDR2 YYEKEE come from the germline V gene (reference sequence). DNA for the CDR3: TGTGCCAGCAGCTCCTTCCCCACAGGGGGGAACACTGAAGCTTTCTTT. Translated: CASSSFPTGGNTEAFF. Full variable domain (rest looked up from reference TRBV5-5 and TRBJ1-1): DAGVTQSPTHLIKTRGQQVTLRCSPISGHKSVSWYQQVLGQGPQFIFQYYEKEERGRGNFPDRFSARQFPNYSSELNVNALLLGDSALYLCASSSFPTGGNTEAFFGQGTRLTVV.

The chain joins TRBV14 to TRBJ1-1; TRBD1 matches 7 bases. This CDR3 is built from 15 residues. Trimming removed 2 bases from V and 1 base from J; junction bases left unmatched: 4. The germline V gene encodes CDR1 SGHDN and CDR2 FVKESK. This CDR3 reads CASSQWTGKNTEAFF. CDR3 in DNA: TGTGCCAGCAGCCAATGGACAGGAAAGAACACTGAAGCTTTCTTT. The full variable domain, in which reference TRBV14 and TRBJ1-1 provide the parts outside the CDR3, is EAGVTQFPSHSVIEKGQTVTLRCDPISGHDNLYWYRRVMGKEIKFLLHFVKESKQDESGMPNNRFLAERTGGTYSTLKVQPAELEDSGVYFCASSQWTGKNTEAFFGQGTRLTVV.

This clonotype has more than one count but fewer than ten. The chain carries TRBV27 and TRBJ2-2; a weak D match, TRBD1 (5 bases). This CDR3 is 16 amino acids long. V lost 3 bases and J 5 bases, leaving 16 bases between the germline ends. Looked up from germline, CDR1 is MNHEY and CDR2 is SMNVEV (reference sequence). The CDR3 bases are TGTGCCAGCAGTTTGGTCGTGTGGGCAGGGACCGGGGAGCTGTTTTTT. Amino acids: CASSLVVWAGTGELFF.

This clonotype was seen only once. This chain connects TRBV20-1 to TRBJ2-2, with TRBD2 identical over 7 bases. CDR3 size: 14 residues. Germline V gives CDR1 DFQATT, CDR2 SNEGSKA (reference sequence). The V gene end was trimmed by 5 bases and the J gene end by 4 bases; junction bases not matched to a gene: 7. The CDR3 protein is CSAHGGVGTGELFF. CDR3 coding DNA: TGCAGTGCTCATGGGGGGGTCGGCACCGGGGAGCTGTTTTTT.

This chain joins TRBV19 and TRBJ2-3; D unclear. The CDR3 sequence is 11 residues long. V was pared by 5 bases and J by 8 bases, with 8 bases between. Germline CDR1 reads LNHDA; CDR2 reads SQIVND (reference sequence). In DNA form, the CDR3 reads TGTGCCAGTAGTGGTTCGGGTACGCAGTATTTT. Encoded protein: CASSGSGTQYF.

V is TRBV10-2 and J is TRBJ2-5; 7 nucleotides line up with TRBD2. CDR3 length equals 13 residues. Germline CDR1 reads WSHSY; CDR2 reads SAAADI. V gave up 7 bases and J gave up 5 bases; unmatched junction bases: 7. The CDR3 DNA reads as TGCGCCAGCACGGCGGGAGAGGGGGAGACCCAGTACTTC. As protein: CASTAGEGETQYF.

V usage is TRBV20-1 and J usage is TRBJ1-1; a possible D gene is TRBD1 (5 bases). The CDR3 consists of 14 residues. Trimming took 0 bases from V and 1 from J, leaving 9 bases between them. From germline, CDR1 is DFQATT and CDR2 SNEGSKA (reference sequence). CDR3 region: CSARDVQANTEAFF. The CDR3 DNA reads TGCAGTGCTAGAGATGTACAGGCGAACACTGAAGCTTTCTTT.

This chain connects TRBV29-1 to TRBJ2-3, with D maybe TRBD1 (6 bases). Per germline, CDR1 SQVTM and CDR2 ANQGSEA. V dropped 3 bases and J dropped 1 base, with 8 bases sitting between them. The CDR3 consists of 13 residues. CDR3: CSVETGGTDTQYF. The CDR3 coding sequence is TGCAGCGTTGAGACAGGCGGCACAGATACGCAGTATTTT.

CDR3 DNA: TGTGCCAGCAGCTCCCCCCTTCTGAACACTGAAGCTTTCTTT. Protein product: CASSSPLLNTEAFF. The chain links TRBV11-2 to TRBJ1-1; D is unclear. Germline values: CDR1 SGHAT, CDR2 FQNNGV. Deletions cut 4 bases from V and 0 bases from J, with 9 bases between. The CDR3 is 14 amino acids. The full variable domain, its missing parts supplied by reference TRBV11-2 and TRBJ1-1, is EAGVAQSPRYKIIEKRQSVAFWCNPISGHATLYWYQQILGQGPKLLIQFQNNGVVDDSQLPKDRFSAERLKGVDSTLKIQPAKLEDSAVYLCASSSPLLNTEAFFGQGTRLTVV.

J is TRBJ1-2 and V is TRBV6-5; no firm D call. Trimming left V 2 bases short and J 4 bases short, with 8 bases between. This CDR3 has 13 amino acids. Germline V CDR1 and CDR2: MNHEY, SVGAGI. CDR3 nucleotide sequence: TGTGCCAGCAGTTACAATGCGGGCTATGGCTACACCTTC. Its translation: CASSYNAGYGYTF.

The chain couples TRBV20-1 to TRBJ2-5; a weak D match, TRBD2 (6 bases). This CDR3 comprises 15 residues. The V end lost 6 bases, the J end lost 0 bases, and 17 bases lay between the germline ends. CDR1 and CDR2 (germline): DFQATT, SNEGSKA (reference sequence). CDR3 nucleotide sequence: TGCAGTGCCGCCTTCCGTAGCGGATACCAAGAGACCCAGTACTTC. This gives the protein CSAAFRSGYQETQYF.

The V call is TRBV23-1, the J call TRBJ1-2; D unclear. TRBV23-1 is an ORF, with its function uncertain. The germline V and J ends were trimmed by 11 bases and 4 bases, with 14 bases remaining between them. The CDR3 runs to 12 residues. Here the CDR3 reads CALPRGGYGYTF. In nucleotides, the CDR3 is TGCGCCCTCCCCCGGGGAGGCTATGGCTACACCTTC.